This T cell receptor (beta chain) was recorded in a study of blood T cell repertoires in COVID-19. V lost 5 bases and J 2 bases, leaving 15 bases between the germline ends. The CDR3 consists of 15 residues. Germline CDR1 reads LNHDA; CDR2 reads SQIVND (reference sequence). As handled by the study authors: Reference gene primer amplification gave nucleated cell count estimates. Only in-frame clones appear in the TCRdb table, and some are missing; sequencing was by immunoSEQ multiplex PCR. V and J calls and clone size come straight from that table; D and trimming were deduced from the DNA. This sample has about 140,000 clones, with roughly 81% found just once.

The TCR was taken from a woman in her 50s with acute COVID-19. This sequence joins TRBV19 and TRBJ1-2; D possibly corresponds to TRBD1 (5 bases). Sequenced material: PBMCs or T cells enriched from blood (not recorded which). This CDR3 is CASSSPAGRNYGYTF. The CDR3 coding sequence is TGTGCCAGTAGTTCTCCAGCGGGACGCAACTATGGCTACACCTTC.